This T cell receptor (beta chain) is drawn from a study of OX40 agonist ivuxolimab in advanced cancers. Exclusion of a patient followed from autoimmune disease history or systemic immunosuppression. V gave up 0 bases and J gave up 4 bases, with 8 bases separating them. The CDR3 has 14 residues. Germline V gene lookup returns CDR1 SGHRS and CDR2 YFSETQ. This table comes from immunoSEQ multiplex PCR, and its TCRdb copy is limited to in-frame clones, with some not included. This table holds approximately 89,000 clones, approximately 91% found once. The clonotype was recovered from an adult with an advanced solid tumor such as melanoma, head and neck, liver or kidney cancer. The chain links TRBV5-1 to TRBJ2-1, with D possibly being TRBD1 (6 bases). The sequences come from CD4+ or CD8+ T cells sorted from blood, collected in a trial of the OX40 agonist ivuxolimab. The CDR3 coding sequence is TGCGCCAGCAGCTTGGGGACAGCTTACAATGAGCAGTTCTTC. Its translation: CASSLGTAYNEQFF.